This TCR beta chain is drawn from a study of cytomegalovirus exposure and HLA in healthy donors. Study-wide background: T cells numbering about 200 million yielded 95 million to 140 million unique TCR beta sequences in an earlier analysis.

This CDR3 is built from 12 residues. With 2 bases removed from V and 3 bases from J, the gap between germline ends came to 3 bases. CDR1 SGHDT and CDR2 YYEEEE come from the germline V gene. 13 Jbeta primers and 60 Vbeta primers were used for the PCR. This table comes from immunoSEQ multiplex PCR, and its TCRdb copy is limited to in-frame clones, with some not included. The repertoire consists of around 170,000 clones, with over 70% occurring once and the leading ten covering 1.3%. Note on this clone: Its antigen is undetermined.

Notes on the study in general: Reports showed the classifier diagnosing cytomegalovirus status with high specificity and sensitivity.

Though nominally healthy at sampling, donors likely had unrecorded immune exposures. The receptor was derived from a middle-aged man in good health and CMV-seropositive. V is TRBV5-6 and J is TRBJ1-5; no reliable D call. Sequencing was performed on PBMCs. The CDR3, as DNA: TGTGCCAGCAGCTTCGTCAATCAGCCCCAGCATTTT. Its translation: CASSFVNQPQHF.